The T cell receptor beta chain described here comes from a study of blood T cell repertoires in COVID-19. Repertoires were generated with immunoSEQ multiplex PCR, while TCRdb's copy carries only in-frame clones and drops some. The repertoire holds under 200,000 clones, with around 83% as singletons. The sample was PBMCs or T cells enriched from blood (not recorded which). The sequence came from a woman under 40 who had been exposed to COVID-19.

In DNA, the CDR3 is TGTGCCAGCAGCGTAGGGGGACTCTCTAATGAAAAACTGTTTTTT. It codes for CASSVGGLSNEKLFF. The chain couples TRBV9 to TRBJ1-4; TRBD1 might be the D (5 bases). Per the germline V gene, CDR1 is SGDLS and CDR2 is YYNGEE. The V and J ends lost 0 bases and 3 bases respectively, with 9 bases between them. This CDR3 region has 15 residues.